The sequence of this T cell receptor beta chain was determined in a study of shared clonotypes between healthy human individuals (dated by TCRdb to about 2020). About the study as a whole: Three men and a couple of women, aged 18 to 49 years, made up the cohort. For each donor, three plates each were used for CD4 naive and CD4 memory, two plates were used for CD8 naive, and one plate was used for CD8 memory. Blood TCR repertoires of roughly 5 healthy adults were deeply sequenced to estimate repertoire size and the extent of clonotype sharing between individuals. Libraries were prepared and TCR repertoires were sequenced by different laboratories using diverse techniques, in order to increase sequencing depth and limit assay-specific biases. Leukapheresis yielded between about 0.94 and 9.5 billion PBMCs per donor. The research as a whole found: Sharing across several donors was observed for around 4.8% of naive CD4, about 3.2% of naive CD8, 2% to 2.5% of memory CD4, and roughly 0.4% of memory CD8 clonotypes. Naive subsets generally had larger estimated clonotype richness than memory subsets did. Higher generation probabilities were observed for clonotypes shared by all four sorted-subset donors than for non-shared clonotypes. Sampling was restricted to blood, and TCR repertoires in tissue are likely to differ from TCR repertoires in blood. Incomplete sequencing was indicated by rarefaction of sorted-subset datasets, despite the large sequencing depth. Pairwise subsampling indicated that sequencing depth was expected to affect the degree of clonotype sharing among donors. The genetic and exposure-history diversity represented was limited by the small number of donors.

CDR1 MNHNY and CDR2 SVGAGI were looked up in the germline V gene (reference sequence). V is clipped by 3 bases and J by 2 bases, and the sequence between their germline boundaries is 7 bases long. The cysteine opens and the phenylalanine closes a CDR3 of 13 amino acids. Only the CDR3 DNA is retained, 39 bases long and in frame from the first base. TCR CDR3 regions were amplified from genomic DNA by multiplex PCR using the deep immunoSEQ assay. Extracted genomic DNA from each cell subset was distributed evenly across all wells of several immunoSEQ 96-well plates, and each plate was treated as a replicate. For sorted subsets, about 200 ng genomic DNA, equal to 30,000 to 35,000 T cell genomes, was loaded into each replicate PCR. The purified libraries were quantified using a Qubit 3.0 fluorometer, sized with a Bioanalyzer 2100, and then quantified again using the KAPA Library Quantification kit. Each immunoSEQ 96-well plate was sequenced on its own single-read 150-cycle Illumina NextSeq 550 flow cell. In the source study's methods: Because the immunoSEQ output held only junctional sequences and lacked quality scores, the filtering could not match the filtering applied to full-length reads. To assign V/J genes and CDR3, sequences were annotated using PyIR, a Python wrapper for IgBLAST v1.9, with IMGT germline references. Reads were filtered out if the reads had weak V/J assignments (E-value above 1e-6), no CDR3, stop codons, out-of-frame junctions, or ambiguous translated residues. A V3J clonotype was defined by an identical inferred V gene, J gene, and CDR3 amino acid sequence. The percentage overlap between two repertoires was calculated by dividing the number of shared unique clonotypes by the size of the smaller repertoire. Three approaches were used to assess repertoire richness: RTK rarefaction, the Chao1 estimator, and Recon v2.1 estimates of unobserved clonotypes. OLGA was used to compute generation probabilities for all TCRbeta clonotypes that the gDNA method yielded from a handful of donors. TCRdb took over this immuneACCESS table, retaining in-frame rearrangements with V and J assigned. Such tables are incomplete; in checked studies, under half of the missing clones stem from an unresolved V gene, and the remainder is unexplained. The V and J calls and clone size were taken over from that table, and D and trimming were inferred from the DNA. The sample profile shows approximately 810,000 clones; almost 95% of them were found once. The leading ten clones occupy about 25% of the sample.

CD8 naive samples were CD45RO-negative cells positively selected for CCR7, giving a CD45RA+CCR7+ population that excluded TemRA cells. The donors were healthy, HIV-negative adults who had no recently reported acute infections or vaccinations. Every donor was a Caucasian adult residing in Nashville, Tennessee, USA. Blood was obtained by leukapheresis, after which PBMCs were separated by Ficoll-Histopaque density gradient centrifugation and cryopreserved in liquid nitrogen vapor phase. Analytical flow cytometry was used to check the purity and quantity of each magnetically sorted T cell population. Each sorted fraction had its genomic DNA isolated and then quantified by UV absorbance on a Nanodrop 2000c. This clone came up once. This receptor's antigen is unknown. Per-nucleotide qualities are absent, and no much larger clonotype sits a single base away.

The sequence was obtained from a man aged 25-40 years in good health. Sequenced sample: naive CD8+ T cells sorted from blood. In light of the paper, this sample's cell subset or site label describes: CD45RA+CCR7+. The sequence is built from TRBV6-6 and TRBJ1-1, with no confidently assigned D gene. In nucleotide form, the sequence is TGTGCCAGCAGTTATACCCACAACACTGAAGCTTTCTTT. Translated, it gives CASSYTHNTEAFF.